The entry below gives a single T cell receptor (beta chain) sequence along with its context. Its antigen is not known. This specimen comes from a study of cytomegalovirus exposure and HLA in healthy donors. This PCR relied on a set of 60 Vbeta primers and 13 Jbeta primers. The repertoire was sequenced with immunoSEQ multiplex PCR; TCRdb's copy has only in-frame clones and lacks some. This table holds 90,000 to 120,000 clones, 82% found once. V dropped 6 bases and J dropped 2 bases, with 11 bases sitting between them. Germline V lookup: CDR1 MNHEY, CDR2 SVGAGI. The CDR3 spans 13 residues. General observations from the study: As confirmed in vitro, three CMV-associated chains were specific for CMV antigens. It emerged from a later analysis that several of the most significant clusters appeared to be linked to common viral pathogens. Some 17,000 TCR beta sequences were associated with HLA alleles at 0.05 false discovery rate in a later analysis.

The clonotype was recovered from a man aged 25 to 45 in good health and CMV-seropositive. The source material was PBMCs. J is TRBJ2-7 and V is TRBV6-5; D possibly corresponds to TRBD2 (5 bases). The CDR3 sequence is CASSWTWAYEQYF. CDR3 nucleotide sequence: TGTGCCAGCAGCTGGACTTGGGCCTACGAGCAGTACTTC.